The 2 T cell receptor beta chains given below trace back to one sample, sequenced in a study of blood T cell repertoires in COVID-19. Assay used: immunoSEQ multiplex PCR; TCRdb lists only in-frame clones, some missing. The sample consists of some 300,000 clones, over 75% of them appearing once. Sequenced: PBMCs or T cells enriched from blood (not recorded which). Every receptor here comes from a young man who had recovered from COVID-19.

Only one count was recorded for this clone. The rearrangement links TRBV6-1 to TRBJ1-2; a possible D gene is TRBD1 (6 bases). V gave up 2 bases and J gave up 6 bases, with 13 bases separating them. The CDR3 consists of 14 residues. The germline gives CDR1 MNHNS, CDR2 SASEGT. The CDR3 region is CASSEPGRGDGYTF. The CDR3 region has the DNA TGTGCCAGCAGTGAACCGGGCAGGGGCGATGGCTACACCTTC.

The chain combines TRBV3-1 (or the pseudogene TRBV3-2) with TRBJ2-2; possibly TRBD2 for D (6 bases). The V gene lost 3 bases and the J gene lost 0 bases, with 8 bases spanning the gap. This CDR3 is built from 15 residues. Germline-derived CDR1 and CDR2 are LGHDT and YNNKEL (reference sequence). The DNA for the CDR3 is TGTGCCAGCAGCCAGGGACTCCCGAACACCGGGGAGCTGTTTTTT. This sequence encodes CASSQGLPNTGELFF.